The present T cell receptor beta chain was sequenced within a study of blood T cells in healthy people across ages. From germline, CDR1 is MNHEY and CDR2 SMNVEV (reference sequence). CDR3 size: 12 residues. V lost 3 bases and J 4 bases, leaving 5 bases between the germline ends. Regarding the study as a whole: The lack of PBMC sorting stopped any conclusive naive versus antigen-experienced comparison. Diversity estimates drawn from one million T cells were deemed underestimates. Long-lived donors had more naive CD4+ cells and higher diversity than aged donors.

This clonotype was seen at least ten times. No antigen is known for it. The second PCR ran 7 to 11 cycles with a sample-barcoded 5' primer and J-beta primers. A tag from a template-switch adaptor with 12 random nucleotides marked each cDNA molecule. Using its own MiXCR run on the 5' RACE reads, TCRdb lists one record per CDR3 protein. The sample contains around 1,600,000 distinct CDR3 sequences, about 45% of which appear only once. The source is a woman between 18 and 29 years old in good health. The chain joins TRBV27 to TRBJ2-3; D gene unclear. Sequenced material: blood. CDR3 coding DNA: TGTGCCAGCAGTTTCTTAGCAGATACGCAGTATTTT. Translating it yields CASSFLADTQYF.